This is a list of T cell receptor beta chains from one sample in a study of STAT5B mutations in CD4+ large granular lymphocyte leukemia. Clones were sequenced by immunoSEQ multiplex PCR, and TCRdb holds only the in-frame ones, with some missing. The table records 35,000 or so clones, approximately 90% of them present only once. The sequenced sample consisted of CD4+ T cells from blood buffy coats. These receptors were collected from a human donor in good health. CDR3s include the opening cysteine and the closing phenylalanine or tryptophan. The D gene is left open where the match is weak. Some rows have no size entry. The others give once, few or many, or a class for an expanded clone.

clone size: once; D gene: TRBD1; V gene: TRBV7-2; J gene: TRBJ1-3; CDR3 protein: CASSQGQGNGNTIYF; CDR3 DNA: TGTGCCAGCAGCCAGGGACAGGGGAACGGAAACACCATATATTTT
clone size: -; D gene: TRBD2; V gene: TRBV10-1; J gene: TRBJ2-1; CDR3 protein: CASSEATRTSGRPDVRNEQFF; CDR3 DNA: TGCGCCAGCAGTGAGGCGACCCGGACTAGCGGGAGGCCCGACGTGCGAAATGAGCAGTTCTTC
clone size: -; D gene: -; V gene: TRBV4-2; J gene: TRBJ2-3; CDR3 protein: CASSQVDTQYF; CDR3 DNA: TGTGCCAGCAGCCAAGTAGATACGCAGTATTTT
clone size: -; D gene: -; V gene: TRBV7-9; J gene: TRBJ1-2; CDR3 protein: CASSSDTPINGYTF; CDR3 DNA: TGTGCCAGCAGCTCCGACACCCCGATTAATGGCTACACCTTC
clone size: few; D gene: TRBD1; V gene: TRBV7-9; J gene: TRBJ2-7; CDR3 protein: CASTPGQAYSYEQYF; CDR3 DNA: TGTGCCAGCACCCCGGGACAGGCTTACTCCTACGAGCAGTACTTC
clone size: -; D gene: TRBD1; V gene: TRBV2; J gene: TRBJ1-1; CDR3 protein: CASRDTQGPQEAFF; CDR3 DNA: TGTGCCAGCAGGGACACACAGGGGCCCCAGGAAGCTTTCTTT
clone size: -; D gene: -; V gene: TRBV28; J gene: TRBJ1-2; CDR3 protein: CASSPPSRRGYTF; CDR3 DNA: TGTGCCAGCAGTCCTCCCTCACGCCGGGGCTACACCTTC
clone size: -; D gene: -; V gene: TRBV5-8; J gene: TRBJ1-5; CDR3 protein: CASSLFGTGAGPQHF; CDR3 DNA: TGTGCCAGCAGCTTGTTTGGGACGGGGGCCGGACCCCAGCATTTT
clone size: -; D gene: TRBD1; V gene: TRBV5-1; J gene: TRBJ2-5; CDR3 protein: CASSLRTGGGETQYF; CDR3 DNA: TGCGCCAGCAGCTTAAGGACAGGGGGCGGAGAGACCCAGTACTTC
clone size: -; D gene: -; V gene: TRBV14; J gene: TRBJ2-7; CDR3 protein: CASSREIGEQYF; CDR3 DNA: TGTGCCAGCAGCCGGGAGATCGGCGAGCAGTACTTC
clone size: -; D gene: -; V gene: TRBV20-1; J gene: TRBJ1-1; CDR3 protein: CSARSTEAFF; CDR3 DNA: TGCAGTGCTAGGAGCACTGAAGCTTTCTTT
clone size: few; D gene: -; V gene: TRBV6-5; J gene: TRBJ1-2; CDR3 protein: CASSYSRDISGYTF; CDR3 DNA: TGTGCCAGCAGTTACTCGCGGGACATTTCTGGCTACACCTTC
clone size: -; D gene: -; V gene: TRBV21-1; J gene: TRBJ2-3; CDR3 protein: CASSKCLNTDTQYF; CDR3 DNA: TGTGCCAGCAGCAAATGCTTAAACACAGATACGCAGTATTTT
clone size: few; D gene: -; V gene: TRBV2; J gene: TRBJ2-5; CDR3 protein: CASSETGQETQYF; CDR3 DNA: TGTGCCAGCAGCGAGACGGGCCAAGAGACCCAGTACTTC
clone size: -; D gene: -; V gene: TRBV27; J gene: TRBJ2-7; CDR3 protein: CASSYWAGQQYF; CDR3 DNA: TGTGCCAGCAGTTACTGGGCGGGTCAGCAGTACTTC
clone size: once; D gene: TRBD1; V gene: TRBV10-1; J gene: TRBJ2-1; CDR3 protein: CASSDPGQVNGEQFF; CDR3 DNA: TGCGCCAGCAGTGACCCGGGACAGGTAAACGGTGAGCAGTTCTTC
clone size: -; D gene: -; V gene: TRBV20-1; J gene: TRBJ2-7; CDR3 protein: CSASAGGPSGF; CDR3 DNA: TGCAGTGCTAGCGCCGGGGGTCCCAGCGGCTTC
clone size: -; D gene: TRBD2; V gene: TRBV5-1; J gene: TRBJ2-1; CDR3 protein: CASSLAIAGGINEQFF; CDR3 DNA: TGCGCCAGCAGCTTGGCCATAGCGGGAGGGATCAATGAGCAGTTCTTC
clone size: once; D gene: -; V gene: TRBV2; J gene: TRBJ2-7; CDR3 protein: CASSEGGPYEQYF; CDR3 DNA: TGTGCCAGCAGTGAGGGGGGCCCCTACGAGCAGTACTTC
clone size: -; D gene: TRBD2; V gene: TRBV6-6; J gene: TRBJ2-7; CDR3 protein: CASSPGGSSYEQYF; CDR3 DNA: TGTGCCAGCAGCCCGGGGGGGAGCTCCTACGAGCAGTACTTC
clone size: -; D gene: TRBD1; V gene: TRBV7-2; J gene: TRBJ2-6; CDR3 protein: CASSLGTGIGGANVLTF; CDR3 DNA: TGTGCCAGCAGCTTAGGGACAGGCATAGGGGGGGCCAACGTCCTGACTTTC
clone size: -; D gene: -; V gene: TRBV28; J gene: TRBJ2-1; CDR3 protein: CASSGYNEQFF; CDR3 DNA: TGTGCCAGCAGTGGGTACAATGAGCAGTTCTTC
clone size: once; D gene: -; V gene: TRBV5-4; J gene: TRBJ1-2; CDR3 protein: CASRPDESNYGYTF; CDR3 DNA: TGTGCCAGCAGGCCTGACGAGTCTAACTATGGCTACACCTTC
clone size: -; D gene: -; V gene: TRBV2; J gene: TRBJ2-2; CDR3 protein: CASRYGGTGELFF; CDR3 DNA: TGTGCCAGCAGATACGGAGGAACCGGGGAGCTGTTTTTT
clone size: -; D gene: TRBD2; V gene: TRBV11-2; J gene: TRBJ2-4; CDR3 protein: CASSLLSSGSKNIQYF; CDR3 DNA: TGTGCCAGCAGCCTCCTCAGTAGCGGGAGTAAAAACATTCAGTACTTC
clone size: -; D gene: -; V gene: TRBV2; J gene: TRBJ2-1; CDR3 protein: CASSDQILNSYNEQFF; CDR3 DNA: TGTGCCAGCAGTGACCAGATTTTGAACTCCTACAATGAGCAGTTCTTC
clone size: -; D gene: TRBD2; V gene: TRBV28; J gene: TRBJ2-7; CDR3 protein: CATKPGLVAEQYF; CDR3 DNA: TGTGCCACTAAGCCTGGACTAGTGGCTGAGCAGTACTTC
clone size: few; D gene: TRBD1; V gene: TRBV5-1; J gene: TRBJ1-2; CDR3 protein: CASSLDRGYGYTF; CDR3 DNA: TGCGCCAGCAGCTTGGACAGGGGTTATGGCTACACCTTC
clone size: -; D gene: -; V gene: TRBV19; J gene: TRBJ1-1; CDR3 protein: CAIKVNLGAHTEAFF; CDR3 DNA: TGTGCCATCAAAGTGAACCTGGGGGCCCACACTGAAGCTTTCTTT
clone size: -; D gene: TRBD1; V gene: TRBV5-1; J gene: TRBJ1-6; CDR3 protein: CASSFAGGRDSPLHF; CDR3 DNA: TGCGCCAGCAGCTTCGCAGGGGGCCGAGATTCACCCCTCCACTTT
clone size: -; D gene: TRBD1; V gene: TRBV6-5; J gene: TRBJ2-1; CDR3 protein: CASSRTGKNEQFF; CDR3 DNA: TGTGCCAGCAGTCGGACAGGGAAAAATGAGCAGTTCTTC
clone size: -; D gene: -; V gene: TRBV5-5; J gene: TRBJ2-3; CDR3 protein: CASSTGGTDTQYF; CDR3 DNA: TGTGCCAGCAGCACCGGAGGGACAGATACGCAGTATTTT
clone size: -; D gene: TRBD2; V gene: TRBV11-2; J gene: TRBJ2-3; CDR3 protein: CASSKGLAGVDTQYF; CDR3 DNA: TGTGCCAGCAGCAAGGGACTAGCGGGAGTGGATACGCAGTATTTT
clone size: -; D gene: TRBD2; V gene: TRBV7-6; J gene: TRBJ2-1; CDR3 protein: CASSLIGTSFNEQFF; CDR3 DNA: TGTGCCAGCAGCCTTATCGGGACTAGCTTTAATGAGCAGTTCTTC
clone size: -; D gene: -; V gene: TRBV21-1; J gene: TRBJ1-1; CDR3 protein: CASSKESRGNTEAFF; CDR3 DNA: TGTGCCAGCAGCAAAGAGTCGAGGGGGAACACTGAAGCTTTCTTT
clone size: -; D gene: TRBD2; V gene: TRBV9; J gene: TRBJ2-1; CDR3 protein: CASTSSGLAHNEQFF; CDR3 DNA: TGTGCCAGCACTTCATCGGGACTAGCCCACAATGAGCAGTTCTTC
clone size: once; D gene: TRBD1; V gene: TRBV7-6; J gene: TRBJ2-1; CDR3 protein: CASKGQGYNEQFF; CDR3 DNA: TGTGCCAGCAAAGGACAGGGCTACAATGAGCAGTTCTTC
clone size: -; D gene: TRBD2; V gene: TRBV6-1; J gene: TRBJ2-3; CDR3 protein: CASRRTSGSADTQYF; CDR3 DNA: TGTGCCAGCAGAAGGACTAGCGGGAGTGCAGATACGCAGTATTTT
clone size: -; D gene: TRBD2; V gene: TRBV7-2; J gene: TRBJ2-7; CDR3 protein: CASSLMLAGDNYEQYF; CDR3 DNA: TGTGCCAGCAGCTTGATGCTAGCGGGAGACAACTACGAGCAGTACTTC
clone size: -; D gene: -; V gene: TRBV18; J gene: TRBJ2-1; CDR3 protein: CASSQNALSYNEQFF; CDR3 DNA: TGTGCCAGCTCTCAGAATGCCCTCTCCTACAATGAGCAGTTCTTC
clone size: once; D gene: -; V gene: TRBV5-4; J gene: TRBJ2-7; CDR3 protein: CASSRTTEPYEQYF; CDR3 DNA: TGTGCCAGCAGCCGAACCACTGAGCCCTACGAGCAGTACTTC
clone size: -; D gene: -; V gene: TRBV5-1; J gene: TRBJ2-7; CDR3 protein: CASSLGSSREQYF; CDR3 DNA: TGCGCCAGCAGCTTGGGGAGTTCGCGGGAGCAGTACTTC
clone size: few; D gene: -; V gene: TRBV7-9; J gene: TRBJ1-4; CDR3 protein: CASSSMGTNEKLFF; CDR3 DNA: TGTGCCAGCAGCTCTATGGGGACTAATGAAAAACTGTTTTTT
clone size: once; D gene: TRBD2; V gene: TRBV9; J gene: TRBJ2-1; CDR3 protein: CASSKGLAGGGGSYNEQFF; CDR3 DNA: TGTGCCAGCAGCAAGGGACTAGCGGGAGGGGGAGGGTCCTACAATGAGCAGTTCTTC
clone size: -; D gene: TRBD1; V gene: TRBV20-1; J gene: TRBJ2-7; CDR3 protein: CSATGTVKYF; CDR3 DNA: TGCAGTGCCACGGGGACAGTCAAGTACTTC